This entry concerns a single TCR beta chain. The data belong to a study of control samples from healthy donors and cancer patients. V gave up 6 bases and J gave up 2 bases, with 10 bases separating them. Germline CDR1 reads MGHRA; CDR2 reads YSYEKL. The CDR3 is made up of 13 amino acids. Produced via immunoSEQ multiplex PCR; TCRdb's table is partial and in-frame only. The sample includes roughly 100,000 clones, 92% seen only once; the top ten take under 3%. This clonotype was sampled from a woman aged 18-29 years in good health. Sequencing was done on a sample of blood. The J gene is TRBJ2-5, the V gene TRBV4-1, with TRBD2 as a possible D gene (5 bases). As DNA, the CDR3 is TGCGCCAGCAGGAGAGGACTTCAAGAGACCCAGTACTTC. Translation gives CASRRGLQETQYF.